This record concerns one TCR beta chain sequence. The antigen is undetermined. The data are from a study of vaccination and CD4 T cells after COVID-19. As for the study in general: From HCoV-229E, HCoV-OC43, HCoV-NL63 and SARS-CoV-2, overlapping spike peptides were used to stimulate the cells. Control cultures were given a CEFX pool, an HIV-1 Nef pool, or no peptide. Regarding the study as a whole: Median reactive clonotypes, those recognizing SARS-CoV-2, rose from around 21 to 38, not significantly.

Per germline, CDR1 SEHNR and CDR2 FQNEAQ (reference sequence). The length of the CDR3 is 15 residues. V was clipped by 2 bases and J by 3 bases, with 13 bases between them. As for treatment: 10-day PBMC culture with coronavirus spike peptide pools or control peptides (ViraFEST assay). Sequencing of cultured CD4+ T cell DNA used the Oncomine TCR Beta short-read assay. TCRdb recomputed calls from the PCR reads with MiXCR, one row per CDR3 protein. The repertoire includes around 16,000 distinct CDR3 sequences, roughly four fifths of them detected once, and roughly 9.6% sits in the top ten. This sequence joins TRBV7-9 and TRBJ1-1; D uncertain. The sequence was obtained from a human donor who received a COVID-19 vaccine. Sequencing used CD4+ T cells from blood, cultured in vitro, obtained after SARS-CoV-2 vaccination. CDR3 bases: TGTGCCAGCAGCTTAAATTCCGGACCGCACACTGAAGCTTTCTTT. Translated, it gives CASSLNSGPHTEAFF.